The 2 T cell receptor beta chains reported below all come from one sample, sequenced in a study of T cell changes during pregnancy in multiple sclerosis. The method was immunoSEQ multiplex PCR; TCRdb's version includes in-frame clones alone and lacks a portion of them. This sample has about 40,000 clones, with about 92% found just once. The specimen was CD8+ T cells from peripheral blood mononuclear cells, collected in the first trimester of pregnancy. Receptor source: a female donor with multiple sclerosis, enrolled in a pregnancy study.

The J gene is TRBJ1-1, the V gene TRBV5-1, with 9 bases identical to TRBD1. The CDR3 contains 16 residues. V shed 0 bases and J 3 bases; nucleotides not matched to a gene: 6. Germline values: CDR1 SGHRS, CDR2 YFSETQ. CDR3: CASSLGTGARDTEAFF. CDR3 DNA sequence: TGCGCCAGCAGCTTGGGGACAGGGGCGCGGGACACTGAAGCTTTCTTT. Drawing the rest from reference TRBV5-1 and TRBJ1-1, the complete variable domain is KAGVTQTPRYLIKTRGQQVTLSCSPISGHRSVSWYQQTPGQGLQFLFEYFSETQRNKGNFPGRFSGRQFSNSRSEMNVSTLELGDSALYLCASSLGTGARDTEAFFGQGTRLTVV.

This clone was detected only once. The rearrangement links TRBV7-9 to TRBJ2-1; no clear D gene. V lost 3 bases and J 7 bases, leaving 7 bases between the germline ends. The CDR3 contains 12 residues. The germline V gene encodes CDR1 SEHNR and CDR2 FQNEAQ (reference sequence). CDR3 sequence (DNA): TGTGCCAGCAGCTTGGCCGAAAATGAGCAGTTCTTC. It yields the protein CASSLAENEQFF.